This TCR beta chain was profiled in a study of OX40 agonist ivuxolimab in advanced cancers. V lost 5 bases to trimming and J lost 3 bases, with 11 bases between them. This CDR3 region has 13 residues. Germline CDR1 and CDR2: SGHTA and FQGTGA. On cycle 4 day 1 and cycle 7 day 1, as well as at baseline, blood was sampled. Only in-frame clones appear in the TCRdb table, and some are missing; sequencing was by immunoSEQ multiplex PCR. Here the sample spans about 79,000 clones, 65% to 85% being singletons. This specimen consisted of CD4+ or CD8+ T cells sorted from blood, obtained in a trial of the OX40 agonist ivuxolimab. The receptor's source is an adult with an advanced solid tumor such as melanoma, head and neck, liver or kidney cancer. The chain carries TRBV7-3 and TRBJ2-7, with D maybe TRBD2 (6 bases). For the CDR3, the DNA is TGTGCCAGCAGCGCAAACGGGGGCTACGAGCAGTACTTC. Protein: CASSANGGYEQYF.